These 14 T cell receptor beta chains were sequenced from one sample in a study of T cells in Graves' hyperthyroidism and ophthalmopathy. The TCR beta CDR3 regions underwent amplification using RNA transcripts as the source. Carried out on the TCR CDR3, a first-round RT-PCR used the HTBI primer set. TCRdb independently ran MiXCR on the multiplex PCR reads; one entry per CDR3 protein. The data hold approximately 380,000 distinct CDR3 sequences, with about 18% observed a single time. Sequenced material: blood. These receptors originate from a man aged 18 to 29 with Graves' ophthalmopathy.

This clonotype was observed at least ten times. The rearrangement links TRBV2 to TRBJ2-6, with D perhaps matching TRBD1 (6 bases). Trimming stripped 8 bases from V and 4 bases from J, with 12 bases between. The CDR3 has 14 residues. Looked up from germline, CDR1 is SNHLY and CDR2 is FYNNEI. CDR3 amino acids: CASLQGTGANVLTF. DNA of the CDR3: TGTGCCAGCCTACAGGGAACCGGGGCCAACGTCCTGACTTTC.

The gene calls are TRBV14 and TRBJ2-1, with TRBD2 matching over 11 bases. Germline trimming cut 0 bases from V and 3 bases from J; bases unmatched to any gene: 10. Per the germline V gene, CDR1 is SGHDN and CDR2 is FVKESK. The CDR3 is made up of 19 amino acids. CDR3 DNA sequence: TGTGCCAGCAGCCAAGATGACAGGACTAGCGGGTTTTTCTACAATGAGCAGTTCTTC. Protein product: CASSQDDRTSGFFYNEQFF.

As for this clonotype: Given a much more abundant clone one base away, this may be a read error. The chain employs TRBV9 and TRBJ1-2; D possibly corresponds to TRBD1 (6 bases). CDR1 is SGDLS and CDR2 is YYNGEE in the germline V gene. The CDR3 consists of 14 residues. The DNA for the CDR3 is TGTGCCGGCAGCCGCGGGGGGCCTAACTATGGCTACACCTTC. Translation: CAGSRGGPNYGYTF.

The chain uses TRBV6-2 or TRBV6-3 and TRBJ1-1; tentative D call: TRBD1 (5 bases). The germline V gene has CDR1 MNHEY and CDR2 SVGEGT. Trimming shortened V by 6 bases and J by 10 bases, and 12 bases separated the two germline ends. The CDR3 contains 11 residues. CDR3 protein: CASRRDLGAFF. CDR3 nucleotide sequence: TGTGCCAGCAGACGGGACTTAGGAGCTTTCTTT.

This clonotype was recorded a few times. The rearrangement uses TRBV3-1 and TRBJ1-3, with TRBD1 as a possible D gene (6 bases). The V end lost 1 base, the J end lost 1 base, and 8 bases lay between the germline ends. The CDR3 has 15 amino acids. Germline CDR1 and CDR2: LGHDT and YNNKEL (reference sequence). CDR3: CASSQVRGSGNTIYF. CDR3 nucleotides: TGTGCCAGCAGCCAAGTAAGGGGGTCTGGAAACACCATATATTTT.

This clonotype was detected a few times. The V call is TRBV4-2, the J call TRBJ2-1, with D unresolved. Looked up from germline, CDR1 is LGHNA and CDR2 is YNFKEQ. V was pared by 0 bases and J by 4 bases, with 7 bases between. The CDR3 is 14 residues long. The CDR3, as DNA: TGTGCCAGCAGCCAAGAGACTGGATACAATGAGCAGTTCTTC. This encodes CASSQETGYNEQFF.

This clonotype was seen a few times. The V gene is TRBV9, the J gene TRBJ1-3; D remains ambiguous. CDR3 length: 16 amino acids. V was trimmed by 0 bases and J by 0 bases, leaving 10 bases between them. Germline CDR1 is SGDLS and CDR2 is YYNGEE. CDR3 amino acids: CASSVDSLDSGNTIYF. Here the CDR3 DNA reads TGTGCCAGCAGCGTAGATTCGTTAGACTCTGGAAACACCATATATTTT. The variable domain in full, completed from reference TRBV9 and TRBJ1-3, reads DSGVTQTPKHLITATGQRVTLRCSPRSGDLSVYWYQQSLDQGLQFLIQYYNGEERAKGNILERFSAQQFPDLHSELNLSSLELGDSALYFCASSVDSLDSGNTIYFGEGSWLTVV.

This clonotype has just a few counts. One base away lies a much larger clone, so this may be a sequencing read error. The chain recombines TRBV7-2 with TRBJ2-1; a possible D gene is TRBD2 (7 bases). The CDR3 sequence is 15 residues long. Germline V gene data show CDR1 as SGHTA and CDR2 as FQGNSA. CDR3 sequence reads: CASSLNKRGGDERFF. The DNA of the CDR3 is TGTGCCAGCAGCTTAAATAAAAGGGGGGGGGATGAGCGGTTCTTC.

A few counts support this clonotype. The chain is built from TRBV28 and TRBJ1-5; TRBD1 might be the D (5 bases). The V gene lost 1 base and the J gene lost 4 bases, with 14 bases spanning the gap. The CDR3 is 16 residues long. Per the germline V gene, CDR1 is MDHEN and CDR2 is SYDVKM. The CDR3, as DNA: TGTGCCAGCAGTTTATTCTCGGGCTCAGGGAATCAGCCCCAGCATTTT. Protein: CASSLFSGSGNQPQHF.

This clonotype came up many times. The chain joins TRBV11-2 to TRBJ2-7; no clear D gene. V gave up 5 bases and J gave up 2 bases, with 10 bases separating them. The CDR3 loop spans 13 amino acids. Germline V lookup: CDR1 SGHAT, CDR2 FQNNGV. The CDR3 loop is CASSPRWAYEQYF. In DNA, the CDR3 is TGTGCCAGCAGCCCGCGGTGGGCCTACGAGCAGTACTTC.

This clonotype has ten or more counts. The J gene is TRBJ1-1, the V gene TRBV2; the match to TRBD1 covers 8 bases. The germline gives CDR1 SNHLY, CDR2 FYNNEI. There are 15 residues in the CDR3. The J segment lost 4 bases and the V segment lost 4 bases, leaving 8 bases of the junction unmatched. The CDR3 is CASSGNRGASTEAFF. The CDR3 coding sequence is TGTGCCAGCAGTGGAAACAGGGGGGCTAGCACTGAAGCTTTCTTT.

This clonotype showed up many times. The chain combines TRBV4-1 with TRBJ2-3; tentatively, D is TRBD2 (5 bases). Trimming pared 1 base from V and 2 bases from J, leaving 13 bases between. The CDR3 is 16 amino acids. From germline, CDR1 is MGHRA and CDR2 YSYEKL. The CDR3, as DNA: TGCGCCAGCAGCCAAGGAGAGCGGCAGTACACAGATACGCAGTATTTT. Its protein product is CASSQGERQYTDTQYF.

This clonotype was seen ten or more times. This chain connects TRBV20-1 to TRBJ2-4; D may correspond to TRBD1 or TRBD2 (5 bases each). The CDR3 length is 14 residues. Germline assignment: CDR1 DFQATT and CDR2 SNEGSKA (reference sequence). V gave up 0 bases and J gave up 4 bases, with 10 bases separating them. The CDR3, as DNA: TGCAGTGCTAGAGATCAAGAGGGGAAAAACATTCAGTACTTC. As protein: CSARDQEGKNIQYF.

V gene TRBV3-1 combines with J gene TRBJ1-6; the D is unclear. This CDR3 contains 15 residues. From germline, CDR1 is LGHDT and CDR2 YNNKEL (reference sequence). Trimming cost V 0 bases and J 7 bases, with 10 bases left between them. The CDR3 DNA reads TGTGCCAGCAGCCAAGATACCGCTACCAATTCACCCCTCCACTTT. Translation: CASSQDTATNSPLHF. Full variable domain (missing parts from reference TRBV3-1 and TRBJ1-6): DTAVSQTPKYLVTQMGNDKSIKCEQNLGHDTMYWYKQDSKKFLKIMFSYNNKELIINETVPNRFSPKSPDKAHLNLHINSLELGDSAVYFCASSQDTATNSPLHFGNGTRLTVT.